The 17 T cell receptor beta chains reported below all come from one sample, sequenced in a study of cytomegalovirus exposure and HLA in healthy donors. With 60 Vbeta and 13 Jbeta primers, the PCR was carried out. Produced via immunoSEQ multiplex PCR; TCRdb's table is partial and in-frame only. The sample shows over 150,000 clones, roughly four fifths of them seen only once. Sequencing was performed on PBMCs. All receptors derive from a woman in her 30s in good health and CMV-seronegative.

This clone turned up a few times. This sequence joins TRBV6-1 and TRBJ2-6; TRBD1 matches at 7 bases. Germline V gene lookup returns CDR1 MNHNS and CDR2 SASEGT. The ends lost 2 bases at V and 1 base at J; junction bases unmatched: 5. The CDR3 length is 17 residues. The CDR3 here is CASSEQGVFSGANVLTF. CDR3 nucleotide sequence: TGTGCCAGCAGTGAACAGGGGGTTTTTTCTGGGGCCAACGTCCTGACTTTC.

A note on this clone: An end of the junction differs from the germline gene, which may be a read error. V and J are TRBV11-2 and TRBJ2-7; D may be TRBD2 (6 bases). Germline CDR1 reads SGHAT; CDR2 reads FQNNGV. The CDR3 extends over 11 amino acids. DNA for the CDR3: TGTGCCAGCAGCTTAGGCGGGGCACTTCACTTC. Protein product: CASSLGGALHF.

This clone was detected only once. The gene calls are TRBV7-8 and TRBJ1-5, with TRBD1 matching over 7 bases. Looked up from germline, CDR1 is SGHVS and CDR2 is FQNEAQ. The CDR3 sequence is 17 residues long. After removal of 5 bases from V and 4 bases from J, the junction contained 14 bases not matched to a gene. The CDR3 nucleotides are TGTGCCAGCAGCGTACTAGCTTCCGGGACAGCGAATCAGCCCCAGCATTTT. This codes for CASSVLASGTANQPQHF.

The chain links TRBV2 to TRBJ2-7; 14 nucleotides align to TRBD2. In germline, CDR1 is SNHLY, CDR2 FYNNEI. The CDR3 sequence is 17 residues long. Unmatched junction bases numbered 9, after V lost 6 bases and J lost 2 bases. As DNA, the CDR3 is TGTGCCAGCAGGAAGGGACTAGCGGGAGAGTCACCCTACGAGCAGTACTTC. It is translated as CASRKGLAGESPYEQYF.

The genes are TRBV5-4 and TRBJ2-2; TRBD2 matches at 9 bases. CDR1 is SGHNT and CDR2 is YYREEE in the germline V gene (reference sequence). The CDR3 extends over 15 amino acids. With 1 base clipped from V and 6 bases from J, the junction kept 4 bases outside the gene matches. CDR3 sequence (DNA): TGTGCCAGCAGCTTGAGCGGGGGGTTGCCCGGGGAGCTGTTTTTT. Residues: CASSLSGGLPGELFF.

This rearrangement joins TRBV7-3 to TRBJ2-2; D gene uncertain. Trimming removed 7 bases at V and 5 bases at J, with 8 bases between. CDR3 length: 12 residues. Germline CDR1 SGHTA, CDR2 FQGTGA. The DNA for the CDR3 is TGTGCCAGCACCGACATTACCGGGGAGCTGTTTTTT. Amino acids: CASTDITGELFF. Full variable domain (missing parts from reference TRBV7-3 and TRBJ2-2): GAGVSQTPSNKVTEKGKYVELRCDPISGHTALYWYRQSLGQGPEFLIYFQGTGAADDSGLPNDRFFAVRPEGSVSTLKIQRTERGDSAVYLCASTDITGELFFGEGSRLTVL.

The CDR3 reads CASSPTPGLCYTF. In DNA form, the CDR3 reads TGTGCCAGCAGCCCTACGCCGGGACTTTGTTACACCTTC. V gene TRBV5-4 combines with J gene TRBJ1-2, with D tentatively TRBD1 (5 bases). The CDR3 runs to 13 residues. Per germline, CDR1 SGHNT and CDR2 YYREEE (reference sequence). V lost 4 bases, J lost 11 bases, and 18 bases lay in between.

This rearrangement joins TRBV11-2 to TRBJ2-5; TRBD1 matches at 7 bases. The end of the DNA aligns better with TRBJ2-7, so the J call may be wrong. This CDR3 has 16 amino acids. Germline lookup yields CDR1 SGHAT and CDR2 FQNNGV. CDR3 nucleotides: TGTGCCAGCAGCCGATCCGGGACAGATCTTTTCATCGAGCAGTACTTC. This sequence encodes CASSRSGTDLFIEQYF.

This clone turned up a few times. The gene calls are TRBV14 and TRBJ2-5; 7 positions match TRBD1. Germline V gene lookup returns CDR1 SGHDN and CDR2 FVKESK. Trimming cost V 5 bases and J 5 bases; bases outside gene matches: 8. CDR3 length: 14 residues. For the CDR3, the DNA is TGTGCCAGCAGCTCTCAACAGGGGAGCGAGACCCAGTACTTC. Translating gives CASSSQQGSETQYF.

CDR3 in amino acids: CASSLGGTRYNQPQHF. For the CDR3, the DNA is TGTGCCAGCAGCTTGGGGGGGACAAGGTACAATCAGCCCCAGCATTTT. The chain uses TRBV5-8 and TRBJ1-5, with D perhaps matching TRBD1 (6 bases). CDR1 and CDR2 (germline): SGHTS, YDEGEE. V lost 0 bases and J 3 bases, leaving 13 bases between the germline ends. This CDR3 spans 16 amino acids. Together with reference TRBV5-8 and TRBJ1-5, the CDR3 gives the full variable domain: EAGVTQSPTHLIKTRGQQATLRCSPISGHTSVYWYQQALGLGLQFLLWYDEGEERNRGNFPPRFSGRQFPNYSSELNVNALELEDSALYLCASSLGGTRYNQPQHFGDGTRLSIL.

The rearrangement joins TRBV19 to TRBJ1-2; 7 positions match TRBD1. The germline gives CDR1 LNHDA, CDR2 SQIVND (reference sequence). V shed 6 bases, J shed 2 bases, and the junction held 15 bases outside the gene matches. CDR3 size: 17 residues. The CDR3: CASRPSLTGTRNYGYTF. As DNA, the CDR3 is TGTGCCAGTAGGCCATCCCTGACAGGGACCCGAAACTATGGCTACACCTTC.

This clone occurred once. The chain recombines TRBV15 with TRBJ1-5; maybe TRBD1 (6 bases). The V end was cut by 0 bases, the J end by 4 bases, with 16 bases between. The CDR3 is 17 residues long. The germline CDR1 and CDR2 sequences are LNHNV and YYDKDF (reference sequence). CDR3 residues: CATSRDRTALVNQPQHF. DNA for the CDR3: TGTGCCACCAGCAGAGATCGGACAGCTCTAGTTAATCAGCCCCAGCATTTT.

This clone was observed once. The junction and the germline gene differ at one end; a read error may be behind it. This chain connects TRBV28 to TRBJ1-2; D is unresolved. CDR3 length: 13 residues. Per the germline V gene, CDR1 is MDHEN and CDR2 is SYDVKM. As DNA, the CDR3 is TGTGCCAGCAGCCGACCGGAGTACTATGGCTGCACCTTC. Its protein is CASSRPEYYGCTF.

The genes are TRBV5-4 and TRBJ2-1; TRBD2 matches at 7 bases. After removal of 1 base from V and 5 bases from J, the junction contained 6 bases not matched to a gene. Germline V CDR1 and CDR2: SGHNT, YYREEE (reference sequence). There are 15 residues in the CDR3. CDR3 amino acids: CASSLSSGAHNEQFF. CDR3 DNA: TGTGCCAGCAGCTTGTCCAGCGGGGCACACAATGAGCAGTTCTTC.

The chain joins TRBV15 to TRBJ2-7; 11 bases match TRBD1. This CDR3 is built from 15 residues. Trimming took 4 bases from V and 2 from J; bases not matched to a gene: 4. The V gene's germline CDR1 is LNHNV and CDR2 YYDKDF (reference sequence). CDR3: CATSTDRGRPYEQYF. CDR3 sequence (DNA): TGTGCCACCAGCACGGACAGGGGGCGGCCCTACGAGCAGTACTTC.

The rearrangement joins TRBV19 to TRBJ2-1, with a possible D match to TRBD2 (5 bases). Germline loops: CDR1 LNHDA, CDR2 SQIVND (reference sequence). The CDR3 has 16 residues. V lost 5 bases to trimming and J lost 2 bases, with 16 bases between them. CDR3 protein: CASSRLGLRAYNEQFF. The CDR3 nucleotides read TGTGCCAGTAGTCGGTTGGGTCTGAGGGCCTACAATGAGCAGTTCTTC.

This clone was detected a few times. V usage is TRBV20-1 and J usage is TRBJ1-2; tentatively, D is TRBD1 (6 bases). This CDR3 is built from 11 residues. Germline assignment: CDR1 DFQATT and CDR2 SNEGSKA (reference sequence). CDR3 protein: CSIGTNYGYTF. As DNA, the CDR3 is TGCAGCATCGGGACAAACTATGGCTACACCTTC.